A selection of T cell receptor beta chains follows, all from one sample in a study of blood T cells in healthy people across ages. TCRdb itself ran the 5' RACE reads through MiXCR, one entry per CDR3 protein. The table records around 780,000 distinct CDR3 sequences, roughly 56% of them present only once. The source material was blood. The receptors stem from a man aged 40-49 years in good health. Both conserved end residues are part of each CDR3. The order of the fields is CDR3 protein, CDR3 DNA, clone size, J gene, D gene, V gene. A D gene is named only where the DNA matches it firmly. The size of a clone is reported for some rows only, either as once, few or many, or as a class for expanded clones.

cdr3_aa: CATQVAGVINEQFF; cdr3_nt: TGTGCCACCCAGGTAGCGGGAGTTATCAATGAGCAGTTCTTC; clone_size: -; j_call: TRBJ2-1; d_call: TRBD2; v_call: TRBV10-3
cdr3_aa: CSAREGGRRDTQYF; cdr3_nt: TGCAGTGCTAGAGAAGGCGGGAGGAGGGATACGCAGTATTTT; clone_size: -; j_call: TRBJ2-3; d_call: TRBD2; v_call: TRBV20-1
cdr3_aa: CASSYVRNYNEQFF; cdr3_nt: TGTGCCAGCAGTTACGTCAGAAACTACAATGAGCAGTTCTTC; clone_size: -; j_call: TRBJ2-1; d_call: -; v_call: TRBV6-6
cdr3_aa: CASSQAGADYGYTF; cdr3_nt: TGTGCCAGCAGCCAAGCCGGGGCAGACTATGGCTACACCTTC; clone_size: -; j_call: TRBJ1-2; d_call: -; v_call: TRBV3-1
cdr3_aa: CSARDQPGTQYF; cdr3_nt: TGCAGTGCTAGAGATCAGCCCGGGACCCAGTACTTC; clone_size: -; j_call: TRBJ2-5; d_call: -; v_call: TRBV20-1
cdr3_aa: CASSVMFGEQFF; cdr3_nt: TGTGCCAGCAGCGTAATGTTCGGTGAGCAGTTCTTC; clone_size: -; j_call: TRBJ2-1; d_call: -; v_call: TRBV9
cdr3_aa: CSVAVNGNIQYF; cdr3_nt: TGCAGCGTAGCGGTCAACGGGAACATTCAGTACTTC; clone_size: -; j_call: TRBJ2-4; d_call: -; v_call: TRBV29-1
cdr3_aa: CASSLSTPPRNNEQFF; cdr3_nt: TGTGCCAGCAGTTTATCGACGCCCCCCCGGAACAATGAGCAGTTCTTC; clone_size: -; j_call: TRBJ2-1; d_call: -; v_call: TRBV27
cdr3_aa: CASSPPTVNTEAFF; cdr3_nt: TGTGCCAGCAGTCCACCGACGGTGAACACTGAAGCTTTCTTT; clone_size: -; j_call: TRBJ1-1; d_call: -; v_call: TRBV12-3/TRBV12-4
cdr3_aa: CASSQGNSGSRETQYF; cdr3_nt: TGCGCCAGCAGCCAAGGAAATAGCGGGAGCCGCGAGACCCAGTACTTC; clone_size: -; j_call: TRBJ2-5; d_call: TRBD2; v_call: TRBV4-3
cdr3_aa: CASSLGGSREQFF; cdr3_nt: TGTGCCAGCAGTTTAGGTGGAAGTAGGGAGCAGTTCTTC; clone_size: few; j_call: TRBJ2-1; d_call: -; v_call: TRBV27
cdr3_aa: CASSSTDREISGYTF; cdr3_nt: TGTGCCAGCAGTTCTACGGACAGGGAAATCTCCGGCTACACCTTC; clone_size: -; j_call: TRBJ1-2; d_call: TRBD1; v_call: TRBV28
cdr3_aa: CASSLGSGRAGNNEQFF; cdr3_nt: TGTGCCAGCAGCTTAGGTAGCGGGAGGGCCGGTAACAATGAGCAGTTCTTC; clone_size: -; j_call: TRBJ2-1; d_call: TRBD2; v_call: TRBV13
cdr3_aa: CSARDSGGENQPQHF; cdr3_nt: TGCAGTGCTAGAGATTCGGGAGGGGAGAATCAGCCCCAGCATTTT; clone_size: -; j_call: TRBJ1-5; d_call: -; v_call: TRBV20-1
cdr3_aa: CASSVRAGPSTDTQYF; cdr3_nt: TGTGCCAGCAGCGTCAGGGCAGGCCCTAGCACAGATACGCAGTATTTT; clone_size: -; j_call: TRBJ2-3; d_call: -; v_call: TRBV9
cdr3_aa: CSARDPSKGAGYTF; cdr3_nt: TGCAGTGCTAGAGACCCATCAAAGGGAGCTGGCTACACCTTC; clone_size: -; j_call: TRBJ1-2; d_call: -; v_call: TRBV20-1
cdr3_aa: CASSLDLQGPYEQYF; cdr3_nt: TGTGCCAGCAGCTTAGATCTGCAGGGTCCCTACGAGCAGTACTTC; clone_size: -; j_call: TRBJ2-7; d_call: -; v_call: TRBV11-2
cdr3_aa: CSVETSGRFVGAQYF; cdr3_nt: TGCAGCGTTGAAACTAGCGGGAGGTTCGTAGGGGCCCAGTACTTC; clone_size: -; j_call: TRBJ2-5; d_call: TRBD2; v_call: TRBV29-1
cdr3_aa: CASVGGLYGYTF; cdr3_nt: TGTGCCAGCGTGGGGGGACTCTATGGCTACACCTTC; clone_size: -; j_call: TRBJ1-2; d_call: -; v_call: TRBV28
cdr3_aa: CASTGQGTDTQNF; cdr3_nt: TGTGCCAGCACTGGGCAGGGGACAGATACGCAGAATTTT; clone_size: -; j_call: TRBJ2-3; d_call: TRBD1; v_call: TRBV2
cdr3_aa: CASSTPGQGGKLFF; cdr3_nt: TGTGCCAGCAGCACACCGGGACAGGGGGGAAAACTGTTTTTT; clone_size: -; j_call: TRBJ1-4; d_call: TRBD1; v_call: TRBV7-9
cdr3_aa: CASSHRDGYQPQHF; cdr3_nt: TGTGCCAGCAGCCATCGGGACGGTTATCAGCCCCAGCATTTT; clone_size: -; j_call: TRBJ1-5; d_call: -; v_call: TRBV3-1
cdr3_aa: CASSPWGRDHQETQYF; cdr3_nt: TGTGCCAGCAGCCCCTGGGGGCGGGACCACCAAGAGACCCAGTACTTC; clone_size: -; j_call: TRBJ2-5; d_call: -; v_call: TRBV14
cdr3_aa: CASSQEDRQYDTDTQYF; cdr3_nt: TGTGCCAGCAGCCAAGAAGACCGACAGTACGACACAGATACGCAGTATTTT; clone_size: -; j_call: TRBJ2-3; d_call: -; v_call: TRBV4-2
cdr3_aa: CSARAVGTDTQYF; cdr3_nt: TGCAGTGCTAGAGCAGTAGGAACAGATACGCAGTATTTT; clone_size: -; j_call: TRBJ2-3; d_call: -; v_call: TRBV20-1
cdr3_aa: CASSQEGGENYGYTF; cdr3_nt: TGCGCCAGCAGCCAAGAGGGGGGAGAGAACTATGGCTACACCTTC; clone_size: -; j_call: TRBJ1-2; d_call: -; v_call: TRBV4-1
cdr3_aa: CAISEGGLLSYNEQYF; cdr3_nt: TGTGCCATCAGTGAGGGGGGACTCCTCTCCTACAATGAGCAGTACTTC; clone_size: -; j_call: TRBJ2-7; d_call: -; v_call: TRBV10-3
cdr3_aa: CASSEGVDLSVRGYTF; cdr3_nt: TGTGCCAGCAGTGAAGGGGTGGATTTGTCCGTTCGTGGCTACACCTTC; clone_size: -; j_call: TRBJ1-2; d_call: -; v_call: TRBV25-1
cdr3_aa: CASSFGWNEKLFF; cdr3_nt: TGTGCCAGCAGTTTTGGCTGGAATGAAAAACTGTTTTTT; clone_size: -; j_call: TRBJ1-4; d_call: -; v_call: TRBV12-3/TRBV12-4
cdr3_aa: CSARIGGGAENSPLHF; cdr3_nt: TGCAGTGCTAGAATTGGTGGAGGGGCGGAAAATTCACCCCTCCACTTT; clone_size: -; j_call: TRBJ1-6; d_call: -; v_call: TRBV20-1
cdr3_aa: CASSYSAVLVGNQETQYF; cdr3_nt: TGTGCCAGCAGTTACTCGGCGGTTTTAGTGGGGAACCAAGAGACCCAGTACTTC; clone_size: -; j_call: TRBJ2-5; d_call: -; v_call: TRBV6-5
cdr3_aa: CASSLGQYNEQYF; cdr3_nt: TGCGCCAGCAGCTTGGGACAGTACAATGAGCAGTACTTC; clone_size: once; j_call: TRBJ2-7; d_call: -; v_call: TRBV5-1
cdr3_aa: CASSNGQASTDTQYF; cdr3_nt: TGTGCCAGCAGCAACGGTCAGGCGAGCACAGATACGCAGTATTTT; clone_size: few; j_call: TRBJ2-3; d_call: -; v_call: TRBV11-2
cdr3_aa: CASSLEDFSYEQYF; cdr3_nt: TGTGCCAGCAGCTTAGAGGACTTCTCCTACGAGCAGTACTTC; clone_size: -; j_call: TRBJ2-7; d_call: -; v_call: TRBV7-2
cdr3_aa: CASSNVYEQYF; cdr3_nt: TGTGCCAGTAGTAATGTCTACGAGCAGTACTTC; clone_size: once; j_call: TRBJ2-7; d_call: -; v_call: TRBV19
cdr3_aa: CASSDRGRRYRSNQPQHF; cdr3_nt: TGTGCCAGCAGTGACAGGGGGCGAAGGTATCGTAGCAATCAGCCCCAGCATTTT; clone_size: -; j_call: TRBJ1-5; d_call: TRBD1; v_call: TRBV2
cdr3_aa: CASTRDSRGYTF; cdr3_nt: TGTGCCAGCACCCGGGACAGCCGAGGCTACACCTTC; clone_size: -; j_call: TRBJ1-2; d_call: TRBD1; v_call: TRBV12-3/TRBV12-4
cdr3_aa: CASSPGAPSTNEKLFF; cdr3_nt: TGTGCCAGCTCACCGGGCGCGCCCTCGACTAATGAAAAACTGTTTTTT; clone_size: -; j_call: TRBJ1-4; d_call: -; v_call: TRBV18
cdr3_aa: CASRPHYLDRGKDYGYTF; cdr3_nt: TGTGCCAGCAGACCTCATTACTTGGACAGGGGAAAGGACTATGGCTACACCTTC; clone_size: -; j_call: TRBJ1-2; d_call: TRBD1; v_call: TRBV6-2/TRBV6-3
cdr3_aa: CATSRPGAYGYTF; cdr3_nt: TGTGCCACCAGCAGACCCGGAGCCTATGGCTACACCTTC; clone_size: few; j_call: TRBJ1-2; d_call: -; v_call: TRBV15
cdr3_aa: CASSELAGAASGYTF; cdr3_nt: TGTGCCAGCAGTGAATTGGCAGGGGCAGCATCTGGCTACACCTTC; clone_size: -; j_call: TRBJ1-2; d_call: -; v_call: TRBV6-1
cdr3_aa: CASSFGSGGFSYEQYF; cdr3_nt: TGCGCCAGCAGCTTCGGATCGGGGGGCTTTTCCTACGAGCAGTACTTC; clone_size: -; j_call: TRBJ2-7; d_call: -; v_call: TRBV5-1
cdr3_aa: CASSEQGAPSGTEAFF; cdr3_nt: TGTGCCAGCAGTGAGCAGGGGGCCCCAAGTGGGACTGAAGCTTTCTTT; clone_size: -; j_call: TRBJ1-1; d_call: TRBD1; v_call: TRBV12-3/TRBV12-4
cdr3_aa: CASSQASRGSTDTQYF; cdr3_nt: TGTGCCAGCAGCCAAGCCTCGCGGGGGAGCACAGATACGCAGTATTTT; clone_size: -; j_call: TRBJ2-3; d_call: TRBD2; v_call: TRBV4-2
cdr3_aa: CASSLAGRAGQPQHF; cdr3_nt: TGTGCCAGCAGTTTAGCAGGGAGGGCTGGTCAGCCCCAGCATTTT; clone_size: few; j_call: TRBJ1-5; d_call: -; v_call: TRBV28
cdr3_aa: CASSLVGTSGRSGELFF; cdr3_nt: TGTGCCAGCAGCTTAGTAGGGACTAGCGGGAGATCCGGGGAGCTGTTTTTT; clone_size: -; j_call: TRBJ2-2; d_call: TRBD2; v_call: TRBV7-2
cdr3_aa: CASSALAGELSTDTQYF; cdr3_nt: TGCGCCAGCAGCGCCCTAGCGGGGGAACTTAGCACAGATACGCAGTATTTT; clone_size: -; j_call: TRBJ2-3; d_call: TRBD2; v_call: TRBV5-1
cdr3_aa: CASSTPGGSYEQYF; cdr3_nt: TGTGCCAGCAGCACCCCCGGTGGCTCCTACGAGCAGTACTTC; clone_size: few; j_call: TRBJ2-7; d_call: -; v_call: TRBV12-3/TRBV12-4
cdr3_aa: CASSLGVGGSRQPQHF; cdr3_nt: TGTGCCAGCAGCTTGGGGGTCGGTGGCTCGCGACAGCCCCAGCATTTT; clone_size: many; j_call: TRBJ1-5; d_call: -; v_call: TRBV5-5
cdr3_aa: CATSGGAEENEQFF; cdr3_nt: TGTGCCACCAGTGGCGGTGCGGAGGAGAATGAGCAGTTCTTC; clone_size: few; j_call: TRBJ2-1; d_call: -; v_call: TRBV24-1
cdr3_aa: CASSQGPIAYTF; cdr3_nt: TGCGCCAGCAGCCAAGGACCCATCGCCTACACCTTC; clone_size: -; j_call: TRBJ1-2; d_call: -; v_call: TRBV4-1